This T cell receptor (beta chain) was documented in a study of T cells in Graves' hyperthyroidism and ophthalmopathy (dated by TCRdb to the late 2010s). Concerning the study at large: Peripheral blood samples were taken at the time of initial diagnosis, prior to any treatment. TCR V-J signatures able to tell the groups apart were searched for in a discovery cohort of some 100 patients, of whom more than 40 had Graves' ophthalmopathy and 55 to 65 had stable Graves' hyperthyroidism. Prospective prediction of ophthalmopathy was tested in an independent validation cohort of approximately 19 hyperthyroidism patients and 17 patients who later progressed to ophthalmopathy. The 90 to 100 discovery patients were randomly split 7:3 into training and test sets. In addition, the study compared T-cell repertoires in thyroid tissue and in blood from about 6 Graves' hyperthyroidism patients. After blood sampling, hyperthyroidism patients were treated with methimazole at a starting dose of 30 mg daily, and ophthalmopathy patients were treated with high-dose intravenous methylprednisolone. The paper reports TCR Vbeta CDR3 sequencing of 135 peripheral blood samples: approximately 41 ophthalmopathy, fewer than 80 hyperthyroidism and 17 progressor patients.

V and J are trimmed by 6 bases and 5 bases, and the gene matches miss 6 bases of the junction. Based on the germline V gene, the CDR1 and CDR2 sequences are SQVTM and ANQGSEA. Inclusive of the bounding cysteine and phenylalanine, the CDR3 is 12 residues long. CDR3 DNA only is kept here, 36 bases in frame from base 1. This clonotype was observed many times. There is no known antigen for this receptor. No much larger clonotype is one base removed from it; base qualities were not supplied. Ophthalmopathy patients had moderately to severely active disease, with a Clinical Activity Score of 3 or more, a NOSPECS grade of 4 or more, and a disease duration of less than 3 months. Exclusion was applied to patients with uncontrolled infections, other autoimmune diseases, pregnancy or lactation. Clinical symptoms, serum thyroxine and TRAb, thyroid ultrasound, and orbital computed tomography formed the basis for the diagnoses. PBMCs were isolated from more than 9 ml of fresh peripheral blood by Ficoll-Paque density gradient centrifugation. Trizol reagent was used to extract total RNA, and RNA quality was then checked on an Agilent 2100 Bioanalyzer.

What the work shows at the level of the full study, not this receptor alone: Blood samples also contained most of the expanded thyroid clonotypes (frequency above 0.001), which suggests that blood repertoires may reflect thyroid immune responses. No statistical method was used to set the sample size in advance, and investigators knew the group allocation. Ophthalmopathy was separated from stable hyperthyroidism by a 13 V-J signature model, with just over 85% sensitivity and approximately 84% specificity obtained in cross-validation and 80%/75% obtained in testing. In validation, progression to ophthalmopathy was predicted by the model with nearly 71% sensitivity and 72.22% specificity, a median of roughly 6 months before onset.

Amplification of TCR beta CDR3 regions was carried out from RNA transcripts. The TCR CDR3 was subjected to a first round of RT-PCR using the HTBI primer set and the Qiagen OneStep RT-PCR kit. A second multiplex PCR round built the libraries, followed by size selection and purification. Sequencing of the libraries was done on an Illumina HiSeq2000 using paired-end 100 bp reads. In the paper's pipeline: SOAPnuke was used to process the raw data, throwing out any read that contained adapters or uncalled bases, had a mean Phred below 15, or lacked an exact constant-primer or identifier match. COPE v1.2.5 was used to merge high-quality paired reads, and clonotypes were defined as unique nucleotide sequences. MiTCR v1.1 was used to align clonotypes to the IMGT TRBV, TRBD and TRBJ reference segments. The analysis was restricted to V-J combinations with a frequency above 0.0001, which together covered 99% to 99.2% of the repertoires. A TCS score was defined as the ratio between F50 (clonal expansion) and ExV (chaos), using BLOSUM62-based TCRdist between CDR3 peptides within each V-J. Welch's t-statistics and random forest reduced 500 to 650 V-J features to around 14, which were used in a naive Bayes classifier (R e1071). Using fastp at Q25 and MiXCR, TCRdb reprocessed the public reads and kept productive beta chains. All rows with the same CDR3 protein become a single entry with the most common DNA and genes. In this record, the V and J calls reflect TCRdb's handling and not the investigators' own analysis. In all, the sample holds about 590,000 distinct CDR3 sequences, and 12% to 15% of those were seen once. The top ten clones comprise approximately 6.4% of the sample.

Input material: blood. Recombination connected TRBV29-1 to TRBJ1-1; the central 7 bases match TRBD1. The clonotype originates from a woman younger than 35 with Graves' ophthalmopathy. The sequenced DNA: TGCAGCGTCCGGGAGACAGGGACTGAAGCTTTCTTT. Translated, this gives CSVRETGTEAFF.